The 8 T cell receptor beta chains below come from one sample, sequenced in a study of T cells after yellow fever vaccination (dated by TCRdb to the late 2010s). Receptor libraries were prepared by 5' RACE. The sequencer was an Illumina HiSeq 2500. In-frame beta chains were kept once TCRdb had trimmed the public reads at Q25 with fastp and called clones with MiXCR. Merged by CDR3 protein, the rows form single entries marked with the most common genes and DNA. A total of about 630,000 distinct CDR3 sequences appear in this sample, over 9% of them only once. About 16% of the sample belongs to the ten largest clones. The sample's treatment or condition label, decoded: live attenuated yellow fever vaccine strain. Sequencing was performed on PBMCs, taken on the day of the yellow fever booster vaccination. Every receptor here comes from a man aged 25 to 45 who received the YFV17D yellow fever vaccine.

Comment on this clonotype: The junction departs from germline at one end; a sequencing error may be responsible. The chain links TRBV7-9 to TRBJ2-7; 7 bases match TRBD1. The CDR3 contains 15 residues. Germline V gives CDR1 SEHNR, CDR2 FQNEAQ (reference sequence). The CDR3 reads CASGFWGQTTYEQYF. CDR3 nucleotides: TGTGCCAGCGGCTTCTGGGGACAGACGACCTACGAGCAGTACTTC.

The V call is TRBV5-1, the J call TRBJ1-1, with a tentative D call TRBD1 (5 bases). This CDR3 comprises 13 residues. The ends were cut back, 3 bases at V and 7 bases at J, with 13 bases in the middle. Germline V gene sequence: CDR1 SGHRS, CDR2 YFSETQ. As DNA, the CDR3 is TGCGCCAGCAGCTGGGACCAGAAGGTTGAAGCTTTCTTT. Its translation is CASSWDQKVEAFF. Supplemented by reference TRBV5-1 and TRBJ1-1, the full variable domain reads KAGVTQTPRYLIKTRGQQVTLSCSPISGHRSVSWYQQTPGQGLQFLFEYFSETQRNKGNFPGRFSGRQFSNSRSEMNVSTLELGDSALYLCASSWDQKVEAFFGQGTRLTVV.

V gene TRBV20-1 combines with J gene TRBJ2-1; TRBD2 matches 9 bases. The V gene end was trimmed by 5 bases and the J gene end by 8 bases; junction bases not matched to a gene: 10. The CDR3 has 14 amino acids. Per the germline V gene, CDR1 is DFQATT and CDR2 is SNEGSKA (reference sequence). CDR3 DNA sequence: TGCAGTGCTGCTAGCGGGAAAGGTGTATATGAGCAGTTCTTC. Residues: CSAASGKGVYEQFF.

This clonotype came up a few times. The chain uses TRBV7-2 and TRBJ2-7; D is perhaps TRBD2 (6 bases). Trimming took 9 bases from V and 0 from J, leaving 12 bases between them. The CDR3 consists of 13 residues. The germline gives CDR1 SGHTA, CDR2 FQGNSA. CDR3 sequence (DNA): TGTGCCAGTGCCGAAGCGGGCTCCTACGAGCAGTACTTC. Encoded protein: CASAEAGSYEQYF.

This clonotype was observed a few times. This rearrangement joins TRBV20-1 to TRBJ2-1, with D maybe TRBD2 (5 bases). Germline values: CDR1 DFQATT, CDR2 SNEGSKA (reference sequence). V was clipped by 0 bases and J by 6 bases, with 21 bases between them. The CDR3 spans 17 residues. DNA for the CDR3: TGCAGTGCTAGAGATCGAGGGTATAGGGAAAATATCAATGAGCAGTTCTTC. Translating gives CSARDRGYRENINEQFF.

This clonotype was seen repeatedly, ten times or more. V is TRBV6-1 and J is TRBJ2-7, with TRBD1 matching 9 bases. The CDR3 contains 15 residues. Germline V gives CDR1 MNHNS, CDR2 SASEGT. Trimming cost V 4 bases and J 2 bases; bases outside gene matches: 6. CDR3 residues: CASSAGTGQTYEQYF. The CDR3 bases are TGTGCCAGCAGTGCCGGGACAGGGCAAACCTACGAGCAGTACTTC.

The CDR3 loop reads CASSRPASRRTQYF. CDR3 in DNA: TGTGCCAGCTCCCGCCCAGCTAGTCGGAGGACCCAGTACTTC. The chain links TRBV28 to TRBJ2-5, with D uncertain. Trimming pared 8 bases from V and 7 bases from J, leaving 20 bases between. Germline CDR1 is MDHEN and CDR2 is SYDVKM. The CDR3 runs to 14 residues.

The gene calls are TRBV7-2 and TRBJ2-1; D is perhaps TRBD2 (5 bases). V was shortened by 1 base and J by 10 bases, with 11 bases between the two germline ends. The CDR3 length is 13 residues. Germline-derived CDR1 and CDR2 are SGHTA and FQGNSA. DNA of the CDR3: TGTGCCAGCAGCTTAGTTTTCCCGGGGGAGCAGTTCTTC. Its protein product is CASSLVFPGEQFF.